The 2 T cell receptor beta chains below all came from one sample that was sequenced in a study of regulatory T cells in long-lasting Graves disease (dated by TCRdb to the early 2020s). The method behind the library was multiplex PCR. Instrument used: Illumina HiSeq 4000. CDR3 regions were amplified by Arm-PCR with iRepertoire HTBI primers to construct TCR beta libraries. TCRdb applied fastp at Q25 and MiXCR to the public reads, then kept only in-frame beta chains. Rows merge per CDR3 protein into single entries with the most common DNA and genes. The sample table shows about 620,000 distinct CDR3 sequences, and about 15% are seen once. The top ten hold roughly 18% of the sample. The time point label here, explained by the study, means: newly diagnosed GD, antithyroid drugs for less than 3 months. RNA was extracted from PBMCs in TRIzol for both TCR sequencing and RNA sequencing. These same data were also listed under a study on T cells in Graves' hyperthyroidism and ophthalmopathy.

Material: peripheral blood mononuclear cells (PBMCs), obtained at new diagnosis, from a patient treated with antithyroid drugs. All receptors come from a woman in her 30s with Graves disease. Donor details come from another sample of the same person, matched by shared clones.

The CDR3 nucleotides read TGTGCCAGCAGTGCCGGGACAAACACCGGGGAGCTGTTTTTT. This encodes CASSAGTNTGELFF. This rearrangement joins TRBV6-4 to TRBJ2-2; possible D gene TRBD1, 6 bases. From germline, CDR1 is MRHNA and CDR2 SNTAGT. There are 14 residues in the CDR3. The V gene lost 4 bases and the J gene lost 2 bases, with 8 bases spanning the gap.

Concerning this clonotype: This may be a read error: a much more frequent sequence differs by one nucleotide. The chain couples TRBV7-3 to TRBJ1-1; D gene unclear. Germline V gene sequence: CDR1 SGHTA, CDR2 FQGTGA. The CDR3 spans 13 residues. V lost 1 base and J lost 6, with 9 bases in between. This CDR3 reads CASSLKAGSEAFF. CDR3 coding DNA: TGTGCCAGCAGCTTAAAAGCGGGGTCTGAAGCTTTCTTT.